Each of the 2 T cell receptor beta chains below was sequenced from the same sample in a study of identical twins. Each CDR3 protein is one row after TCRdb ran MiXCR on the 5' RACE reads. The table shows roughly 690,000 distinct CDR3 sequences, with 5.5% to 6.5% occurring only once. Sequenced material: naive T cells sorted from blood. The origin of the receptors is a man aged 18 to 29 in good health.

This clonotype was counted ten times or more. The chain uses TRBV7-9 and TRBJ2-2; D assignment may be TRBD1 or TRBD2 (5 bases each). V lost 3 bases, J lost 6 bases, and 14 bases lay in between. This CDR3 has 15 amino acids. Per germline, CDR1 SEHNR and CDR2 FQNEAQ (reference sequence). CDR3 nucleotide sequence: TGTGCCAGCAGCTTTGTTGGGGGAGAGTCCGGGGAGCTGTTTTTT. Its protein product is CASSFVGGESGELFF.

This clonotype was found many times. CDR3 sequence: CASNPLEGQHTGELFF. The CDR3, as DNA: TGTGCCAGCAACCCTCTCGAGGGACAACACACCGGGGAGCTGTTTTTT. The gene calls are TRBV7-9 and TRBJ2-2; TRBD1 is a possible D gene (6 bases). V was shortened by 7 bases and J by 3 bases, with 18 bases between the two germline ends. Germline V CDR1 and CDR2: SEHNR, FQNEAQ (reference sequence). CDR3 length equals 16 residues.